The present entry profiles one T cell receptor (beta chain) with its context. Its antigen is not known. The data derive from a study of cytomegalovirus exposure and HLA in healthy donors. The PCR had 60 Vbeta and 13 Jbeta primers. Profiled with immunoSEQ multiplex PCR; TCRdb holds only in-frame clones, not every one. Here the sample table reports 70,000 to 80,000 clones. Whole-study findings and limits: An analysis that came later showed most CMV-associated TCR beta chains appearing HLA-restricted. Generally TCR sequences proved uncommon, though certain public TCRs appeared in numerous donors.

The specimen sequenced was PBMCs. The sequence was obtained from a man aged 35 to 55 in good health and CMV-seronegative.

CDR3 region: CASSQGEVSNTEAFF. CDR3 nucleotides: TGCGCCAGCAGCCAAGGGGAGGTCTCGAACACTGAAGCTTTCTTT. The rearrangement joins TRBV4-1 to TRBJ1-1; D unclear. The CDR3 contains 15 residues. Deletions cut 1 base from V and 1 base from J, with 10 bases between. Germline CDR1 reads MGHRA; CDR2 reads YSYEKL.